These T cell receptor beta chains were read from a single sample in a study of Ad26.COV2.S vaccination and SARS-CoV-2 variants. Here immunoSEQ multiplex PCR was the method, and the copy in TCRdb shows in-frame clones only, minus some. The sample holds roughly 420,000 clones, nearly 90% seen once. The source was peripheral blood, collected in a trial of Ad26.COV2.S vaccine versus placebo. These receptors came from a person between 18 and 59 years old who received the Ad26.COV2.S COVID-19 vaccine or a placebo. Each CDR3 is given with its conserved first and last residue. The order of the fields is clone size, V gene, J gene, CDR3 length, D gene, CDR3 DNA, CDR3 protein. A D gene is named only where the DNA matches it firmly. Rows may omit the clone size; those that give it use once, few, many or a size class.

clone_size: -
v_call: TRBV19
j_call: TRBJ1-5
cdr3_length: 15
d_call: -
cdr3_nt: TGTGCCAGTAGTATAGATCCAAGGGGCCATCAGCCCCAGCATTTT
cdr3_aa: CASSIDPRGHQPQHF

clone_size: few
v_call: TRBV7-2
j_call: TRBJ1-2
cdr3_length: 13
d_call: -
cdr3_nt: TGTGCCAGCAGCTCCGGTCGCCGGTATGGCTACACCTTC
cdr3_aa: CASSSGRRYGYTF

clone_size: -
v_call: TRBV5-1
j_call: TRBJ2-4
cdr3_length: 14
d_call: TRBD1
cdr3_nt: TGCGCCAGCAGCTCCTTGACAGGGGGGAACATTCAGTACTTC
cdr3_aa: CASSSLTGGNIQYF

clone_size: -
v_call: TRBV3-1/TRBV3-2
j_call: TRBJ2-2
cdr3_length: 13
d_call: -
cdr3_nt: TGTGCCAGCACCATAAGGGGGGGCGGGGAGCTGTTTTTT
cdr3_aa: CASTIRGGGELFF

clone_size: -
v_call: TRBV21-1
j_call: TRBJ2-5
cdr3_length: 14
d_call: -
cdr3_nt: TGTGCCAGCAGCAATGCCGAAGGACAAGAGACCCAGTACTTC
cdr3_aa: CASSNAEGQETQYF

clone_size: -
v_call: TRBV28
j_call: TRBJ2-2
cdr3_length: 17
d_call: TRBD2
cdr3_nt: TGTGCCAGCAGTGAGACTAGCGGGCGATCGAACACCGGGGAGCTGTTTTTT
cdr3_aa: CASSETSGRSNTGELFF

clone_size: -
v_call: TRBV27
j_call: TRBJ2-2
cdr3_length: 13
d_call: -
cdr3_nt: TGTGCCAGCACCCCTAACTTCGGCGGGGAGCTGTTTTTT
cdr3_aa: CASTPNFGGELFF

clone_size: -
v_call: TRBV7-9
j_call: TRBJ2-1
cdr3_length: 15
d_call: -
cdr3_nt: TGTGCCAGCAGCCCTCGGTCCACCGGGTGGAATGAGCAGTTCTTC
cdr3_aa: CASSPRSTGWNEQFF

clone_size: -
v_call: TRBV28
j_call: TRBJ2-7
cdr3_length: 15
d_call: -
cdr3_nt: TGTGCCAGCATCGGGGGGCAGGGGGTCCCCTACGAGCAGTACTTC
cdr3_aa: CASIGGQGVPYEQYF

clone_size: -
v_call: TRBV7-2
j_call: TRBJ1-1
cdr3_length: 13
d_call: -
cdr3_nt: TGTGCCAGCAGCCCTCGGATGAACACTGAAGCTTTCTTT
cdr3_aa: CASSPRMNTEAFF

clone_size: few
v_call: TRBV5-1
j_call: TRBJ1-5
cdr3_length: 13
d_call: -
cdr3_nt: TGCGCCAGCAGCCCCACCCCTAATCAGCCCCAGCATTTT
cdr3_aa: CASSPTPNQPQHF

clone_size: -
v_call: TRBV19
j_call: TRBJ1-2
cdr3_length: 15
d_call: TRBD1
cdr3_nt: TGTGCCAGTAGTACCGCCAGGGGGATCCTACATGGCTACACCTTC
cdr3_aa: CASSTARGILHGYTF

clone_size: -
v_call: TRBV18
j_call: TRBJ1-3
cdr3_length: 15
d_call: -
cdr3_nt: TGTGCCAGCTCACGCGGCCCTTCCTCTGGAAACACCATATATTTT
cdr3_aa: CASSRGPSSGNTIYF

clone_size: -
v_call: TRBV11-3
j_call: TRBJ2-3
cdr3_length: 15
d_call: -
cdr3_nt: TGTGCCAGCAGCACGGAGGGACAGAGCACAGATACGCAGTATTTT
cdr3_aa: CASSTEGQSTDTQYF

clone_size: -
v_call: TRBV19
j_call: TRBJ2-6
cdr3_length: 18
d_call: -
cdr3_nt: TGTGCCAGTAGTATAAGGGGGAGTTTAGCCTCTGGGGCCAACGTCCTGACTTTC
cdr3_aa: CASSIRGSLASGANVLTF

clone_size: -
v_call: TRBV5-4
j_call: TRBJ2-1
cdr3_length: 16
d_call: -
cdr3_nt: TGTGCCAGCAGCTCGATGGGGGGACTCGCAGCCAATGAGCAGTTCTTC
cdr3_aa: CASSSMGGLAANEQFF

clone_size: -
v_call: TRBV5-5
j_call: TRBJ1-2
cdr3_length: 16
d_call: TRBD1
cdr3_nt: TGTGCCAGCAGGCATTCTAGACAGGGGGCCAACTATGGCTACACCTTC
cdr3_aa: CASRHSRQGANYGYTF

clone_size: -
v_call: TRBV4-1
j_call: TRBJ2-1
cdr3_length: 17
d_call: TRBD2
cdr3_nt: TGCGCCAGCAGCCGGTTTCCCGGGACTAGCTCCTACAATGAGCAGTTCTTC
cdr3_aa: CASSRFPGTSSYNEQFF

clone_size: -
v_call: TRBV28
j_call: TRBJ1-6
cdr3_length: 14
d_call: TRBD1
cdr3_nt: TGTGCCAGCAGTTTACCCTACTCCGGGACAGTCCTCCACTTT
cdr3_aa: CASSLPYSGTVLHF

clone_size: -
v_call: TRBV9
j_call: TRBJ2-1
cdr3_length: 18
d_call: -
cdr3_nt: TGTGCCAGCAGCGTAGCGGGTGGCAGGGTTGTAACCTACAATGAGCAGTTCTTC
cdr3_aa: CASSVAGGRVVTYNEQFF

clone_size: -
v_call: TRBV28
j_call: TRBJ1-2
cdr3_length: 13
d_call: TRBD1
cdr3_nt: TGTGCCAGCAGTTTCGGACAGGACTATGGCTACACCTTC
cdr3_aa: CASSFGQDYGYTF

clone_size: -
v_call: TRBV30
j_call: TRBJ2-2
cdr3_length: 18
d_call: TRBD2
cdr3_nt: TGTGCCTGGAGTGCAGCGGGAGGGCCAAAAATGGGAGCCGGGGAGCTGTTTTTT
cdr3_aa: CAWSAAGGPKMGAGELFF

clone_size: -
v_call: TRBV7-2
j_call: TRBJ2-1
cdr3_length: 14
d_call: -
cdr3_nt: TGTGCCAGCAGCGGGGGGACAGTCAACAATGAGCAGTTCTTC
cdr3_aa: CASSGGTVNNEQFF

clone_size: -
v_call: TRBV9
j_call: TRBJ2-1
cdr3_length: 15
d_call: -
cdr3_nt: TGTGCCAGCGGCCCCTGGGAGAACCGGTACAATGAGCAGTTCTTC
cdr3_aa: CASGPWENRYNEQFF

clone_size: -
v_call: TRBV7-3
j_call: TRBJ2-1
cdr3_length: 16
d_call: TRBD2
cdr3_nt: TGTGCCAGCAGCCCAAGTCAACTAGCGGGGGGTTATGAGCAGTTCTTC
cdr3_aa: CASSPSQLAGGYEQFF

clone_size: -
v_call: TRBV11-2
j_call: TRBJ2-4
cdr3_length: 14
d_call: -
cdr3_nt: TGTGCCAGCGCCTACAGCGGAGCCAAAAACATTCAGTACTTC
cdr3_aa: CASAYSGAKNIQYF

clone_size: -
v_call: TRBV6-5
j_call: TRBJ1-2
cdr3_length: 13
d_call: -
cdr3_nt: TGTGCCAGCAGGAGTACGACAGGAGATGGCTACACCTTC
cdr3_aa: CASRSTTGDGYTF

clone_size: -
v_call: TRBV5-1
j_call: TRBJ1-1
cdr3_length: 14
d_call: -
cdr3_nt: TGCGCCAGCAGTTATGACGGGGGGGACACTGAAGCTTTCTTT
cdr3_aa: CASSYDGGDTEAFF

clone_size: -
v_call: TRBV5-8
j_call: TRBJ2-1
cdr3_length: 12
d_call: -
cdr3_nt: TGTGCCAGCAACTCACCCTACAATGAGCAGTTCTTC
cdr3_aa: CASNSPYNEQFF

clone_size: -
v_call: TRBV4-3
j_call: TRBJ2-1
cdr3_length: 15
d_call: TRBD2
cdr3_nt: TGCGCCAGCAGCCAAAAGGGACTAGCGGGAAATGAGCAGTTCTTC
cdr3_aa: CASSQKGLAGNEQFF

clone_size: -
v_call: TRBV7-9
j_call: TRBJ2-2
cdr3_length: 17
d_call: TRBD1
cdr3_nt: TGTGCCAGCAGCTTAGTAGTCGGACAGGGCTACACCGGGGAGCTGTTTTTT
cdr3_aa: CASSLVVGQGYTGELFF

clone_size: -
v_call: TRBV6-5
j_call: TRBJ2-1
cdr3_length: 15
d_call: TRBD2
cdr3_nt: TGTGCCAGCAGCGGGGGACTAGCGAGAAACAATGAGCAGTTCTTC
cdr3_aa: CASSGGLARNNEQFF

clone_size: -
v_call: TRBV4-3
j_call: TRBJ1-1
cdr3_length: 15
d_call: -
cdr3_nt: TGCGCCAGCAGCCAAGATCGGGCCGTGAACACTGAAGCTTTCTTT
cdr3_aa: CASSQDRAVNTEAFF

clone_size: -
v_call: TRBV7-2
j_call: TRBJ2-3
cdr3_length: 15
d_call: TRBD2
cdr3_nt: TGTGCCAGCAGCTTAACGGGAGGGCCTGGGGATACGCAGTATTTT
cdr3_aa: CASSLTGGPGDTQYF

clone_size: few
v_call: TRBV4-2
j_call: TRBJ1-5
cdr3_length: 14
d_call: TRBD1
cdr3_nt: TGTGCCAGCAGCTTCAGGGGGCGAGGACAGCCCCAGCATTTT
cdr3_aa: CASSFRGRGQPQHF

clone_size: -
v_call: TRBV5-1
j_call: TRBJ1-2
cdr3_length: 14
d_call: -
cdr3_nt: TGCGCCAGCAGCTTGGACGGGAGAGGCTATGGCTACACCTTC
cdr3_aa: CASSLDGRGYGYTF

clone_size: -
v_call: TRBV28
j_call: TRBJ2-3
cdr3_length: 15
d_call: -
cdr3_nt: TGTGCCAGCAGTTTATGGACCAGGGGCACAGATACGCAGTATTTT
cdr3_aa: CASSLWTRGTDTQYF

clone_size: -
v_call: TRBV5-4
j_call: TRBJ2-1
cdr3_length: 17
d_call: TRBD2
cdr3_nt: TGTGCCAGCACCCGAATGCGCGGGGGGAGCTCCTACAATGAGCAGTTCTTC
cdr3_aa: CASTRMRGGSSYNEQFF

clone_size: -
v_call: TRBV6-5
j_call: TRBJ1-1
cdr3_length: 16
d_call: -
cdr3_nt: TGTGCCAGCAGTTATTATGACCAGGGATTGAACACTGAAGCTTTCTTT
cdr3_aa: CASSYYDQGLNTEAFF

clone_size: -
v_call: TRBV27
j_call: TRBJ1-6
cdr3_length: 15
d_call: -
cdr3_nt: TGTGCCAGCAGTTTATCAGGGGGTGGTAATTCACCCCTCCACTTT
cdr3_aa: CASSLSGGGNSPLHF